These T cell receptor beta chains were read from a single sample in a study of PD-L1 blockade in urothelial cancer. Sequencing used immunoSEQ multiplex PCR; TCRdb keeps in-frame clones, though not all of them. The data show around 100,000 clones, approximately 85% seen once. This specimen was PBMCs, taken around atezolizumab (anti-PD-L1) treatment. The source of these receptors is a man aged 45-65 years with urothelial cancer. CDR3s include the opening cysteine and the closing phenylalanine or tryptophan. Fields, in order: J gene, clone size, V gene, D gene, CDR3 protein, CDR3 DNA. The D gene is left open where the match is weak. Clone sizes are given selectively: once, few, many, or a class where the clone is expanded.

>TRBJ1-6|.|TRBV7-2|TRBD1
CASSFVTQGASPLHF
TGTGCCAGCAGCTTCGTAACACAGGGGGCTTCACCCCTCCACTTT
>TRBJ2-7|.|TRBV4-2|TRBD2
CASSLQGLAGGPYEQYF
TGTGCCAGCAGCCTCCAGGGACTAGCGGGAGGGCCCTACGAGCAGTACTTC
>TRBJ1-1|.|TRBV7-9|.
CASSFSGRNTEAFF
TGTGCCAGCAGCTTCTCCGGGAGGAACACTGAAGCTTTCTTT
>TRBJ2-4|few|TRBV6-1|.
CASSEATAQKNIQYF
TGTGCCAGCAGTGAAGCGACAGCGCAGAAAAACATTCAGTACTTC
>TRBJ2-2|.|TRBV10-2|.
CASSVEGRAGELFF
TGCGCCAGCAGTGTGGAGGGAAGGGCCGGGGAGCTGTTTTTT
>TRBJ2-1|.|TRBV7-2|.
CASRGRGLFNEQFF
TGTGCCAGCAGGGGTAGGGGACTTTTCAATGAGCAGTTCTTC
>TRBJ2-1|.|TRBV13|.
CASRSKSSYNEQFF
TGTGCCAGCAGGTCCAAGAGCTCCTACAATGAGCAGTTCTTC
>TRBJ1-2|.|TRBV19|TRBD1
CASRQGDRGYTF
TGTGCCAGTAGACAGGGGGACCGGGGCTACACCTTC
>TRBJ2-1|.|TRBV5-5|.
CASIPWRTPSGNEQFF
TGTGCCAGCATCCCTTGGAGGACTCCCTCGGGGAATGAGCAGTTCTTC
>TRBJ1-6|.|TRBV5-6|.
CASSLAGVVNSPLHF
TGTGCCAGCAGCTTAGCAGGGGTAGTTAATTCACCCCTCCACTTT
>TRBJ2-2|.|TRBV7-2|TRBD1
CASSPNRGFPTGELFF
TGTGCCAGCAGCCCTAACAGGGGATTCCCCACCGGGGAGCTGTTTTTT
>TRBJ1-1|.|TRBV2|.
CASMDSYDTEAFF
TGTGCCAGCATGGACAGTTACGACACTGAAGCTTTCTTT
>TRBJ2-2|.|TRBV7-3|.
CASSVQGGSTGELFF
TGTGCCAGCAGCGTCCAGGGGGGTTCGACCGGGGAGCTGTTTTTT
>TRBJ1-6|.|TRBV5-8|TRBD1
CASSLDQGAGNNSPLHF
TGTGCCAGCAGCTTGGACCAGGGGGCAGGGAATAATTCACCCCTCCACTTT
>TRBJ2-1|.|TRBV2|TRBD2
CASFSGLAGVSSYNEQFF
TGTGCCAGCTTTTCGGGCCTAGCGGGAGTAAGCTCCTACAATGAGCAGTTCTTC
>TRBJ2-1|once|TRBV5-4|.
CASSPARGSYNEQFF
TGTGCCAGCAGCCCCGCGAGAGGTTCCTACAATGAGCAGTTCTTC
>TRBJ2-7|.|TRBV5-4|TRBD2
CASSSGGRAPYEQYF
TGTGCCAGCAGCTCGGGCGGGAGGGCCCCCTACGAGCAGTACTTC
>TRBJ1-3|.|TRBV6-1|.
CASGLSGNTIYF
TGTGCCAGCGGCCTCTCTGGAAACACCATATATTTT
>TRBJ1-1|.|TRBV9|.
CASTRRTASTEAFF
TGTGCCAGCACCAGAAGGACAGCGAGCACTGAAGCTTTCTTT
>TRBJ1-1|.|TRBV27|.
CASSPPQGTTAEAFF
TGTGCCAGCAGTCCGCCACAGGGTACCACGGCTGAAGCTTTCTTT
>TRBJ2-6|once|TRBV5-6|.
CASSLAGYSGANVLTF
TGTGCCAGCAGCTTGGCGGGGTATTCTGGGGCCAACGTCCTGACTTTC
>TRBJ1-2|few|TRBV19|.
CASSRELVSDGYTF
TGTGCCAGTAGTAGGGAATTGGTTAGCGATGGCTACACCTTC
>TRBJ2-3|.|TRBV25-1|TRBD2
CASSLAASTDTQYF
TGTGCCAGCAGTCTAGCGGCCAGCACAGATACGCAGTATTTT
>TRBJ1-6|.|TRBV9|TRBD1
CASSPGQGNIYNSPLHF
TGTGCCAGCAGCCCCGGACAGGGCAACATCTATAATTCACCCCTCCACTTT
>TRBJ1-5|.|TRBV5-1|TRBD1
CASSPGTGGHNQPQHF
TGCGCCAGCAGCCCAGGGACAGGGGGGCATAATCAGCCCCAGCATTTT
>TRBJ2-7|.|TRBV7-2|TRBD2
CASSLGGEGYEQYF
TGTGCCAGCAGCTTAGGGGGGGAGGGGTACGAGCAGTACTTC
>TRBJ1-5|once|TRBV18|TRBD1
CASSANTGGGGQPQHF
TGTGCCAGCTCAGCAAATACAGGGGGCGGGGGTCAGCCCCAGCATTTT